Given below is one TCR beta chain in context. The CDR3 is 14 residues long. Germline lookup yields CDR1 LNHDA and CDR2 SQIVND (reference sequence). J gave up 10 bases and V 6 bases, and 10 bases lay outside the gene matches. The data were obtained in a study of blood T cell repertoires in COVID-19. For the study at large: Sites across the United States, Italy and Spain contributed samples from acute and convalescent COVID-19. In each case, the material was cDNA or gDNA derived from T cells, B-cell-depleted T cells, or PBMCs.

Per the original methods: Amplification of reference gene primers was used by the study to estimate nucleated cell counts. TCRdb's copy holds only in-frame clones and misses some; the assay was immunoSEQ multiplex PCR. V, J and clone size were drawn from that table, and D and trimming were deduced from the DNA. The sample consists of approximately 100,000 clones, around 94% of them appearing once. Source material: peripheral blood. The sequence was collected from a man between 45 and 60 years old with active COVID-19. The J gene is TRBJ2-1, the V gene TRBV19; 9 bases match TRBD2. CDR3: CASRALAGTWEQFF. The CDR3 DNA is TGTGCCAGTAGGGCTCTAGCGGGGACTTGGGAGCAGTTCTTC.